These 11 T cell receptor beta chains came from one sample sequenced in a study of OX40 agonist ivuxolimab in advanced cancers. The data were produced by immunoSEQ multiplex PCR, yet TCRdb's version contains in-frame clones alone and is incomplete. The data hold approximately 50,000 clones, with approximately 79% observed a single time. This sample comprised CD4+ or CD8+ T cells sorted from blood, obtained in a trial of the OX40 agonist ivuxolimab. These receptors were taken from an adult with an advanced solid tumor such as melanoma, head and neck, liver or kidney cancer.

This chain uses TRBV11-2 with TRBJ1-1; maybe TRBD1 (5 bases). V lost 4 bases, J lost 5 bases, and 20 bases lay in between. Germline CDR1 SGHAT, CDR2 FQNNGV. The CDR3 contains 16 residues. CDR3 loop: CASSSLRRPRGTEAFF. The CDR3 nucleotides read TGTGCCAGCAGCTCCCTACGCCGGCCCCGGGGGACTGAAGCTTTCTTT.

This clone appeared a few times. The CDR3 protein is CASGDRSNQPQHF. As DNA, the CDR3 is TGTGCCAGCGGGGACAGGAGCAATCAGCCCCAGCATTTT. The rearrangement uses TRBV10-3 and TRBJ1-5, with 8 bases aligning to TRBD1. The V gene end was trimmed by 10 bases and the J gene end by 1 base; junction bases not matched to a gene: 3. From germline, CDR1 is ENHRY and CDR2 SYGVKD. CDR3 length: 13 amino acids.

The rearrangement joins TRBV11-1 to TRBJ2-7; TRBD2 agrees at 10 bases. Germline values: CDR1 SGHAT, CDR2 FQDESV (reference sequence). CDR3 length equals 17 residues. Trimming cost V 5 bases and J 7 bases; bases outside gene matches: 17. CDR3 in DNA: TGTGCCAGCAGCCTCCCCCCCCTAGCGGGAGTCGTCGGTGAGCAGTACTTC. Translation gives CASSLPPLAGVVGEQYF.

This clone was seen a handful of times. V gene TRBV28 combines with J gene TRBJ1-5, with 12 positions matching TRBD1. CDR1 MDHEN and CDR2 SYDVKM come from the germline V gene. CDR3 length: 19 amino acids. Trimming cost V 5 bases and J 1 base; bases outside gene matches: 12. Here the CDR3 reads CASSPSRDRGLWSNQPQHF. CDR3 DNA sequence: TGTGCCAGCAGTCCCTCCAGGGACAGGGGGCTTTGGAGCAATCAGCCCCAGCATTTT. Full variable domain (missing parts from reference TRBV28 and TRBJ1-5): DVKVTQSSRYLVKRTGEKVFLECVQDMDHENMFWYRQDPGLGLRLIYFSYDVKMKEKGDIPEGYSVSREKKERFSLILESASTNQTSMYLCASSPSRDRGLWSNQPQHFGDGTRLSIL.

The rearrangement uses TRBV4-1 and TRBJ2-2, with 9 bases that match TRBD1. The CDR3 is 18 amino acids. Trimming removed 3 bases from V and 6 bases from J; junction bases left unmatched: 14. Germline-derived CDR1 and CDR2 are MGHRA and YSYEKL. The CDR3 protein is CASSQGTGLGNEAGELFF. CDR3 DNA sequence: TGCGCCAGCAGCCAGGGGACAGGGTTAGGGAATGAGGCCGGGGAGCTGTTTTTT.

The V call is TRBV9, the J call TRBJ2-7; 9 positions agree with TRBD1. V lost 4 bases to trimming and J lost 2 bases; unmatched junction nucleotides: 4. This CDR3 is built from 14 residues. The germline V gene has CDR1 SGDLS and CDR2 YYNGEE. CDR3 DNA: TGTGCCAGCAGCCTGCGACAGGGGGCCTACGAGCAGTACTTC. Its translation is CASSLRQGAYEQYF.

The chain recombines TRBV7-2 with TRBJ2-5, with a tentative D call TRBD1 (5 bases). Trimming pared 4 bases from V and 1 base from J, leaving 10 bases between. Germline V gives CDR1 SGHTA, CDR2 FQGNSA. The CDR3 sequence is 14 residues long. The CDR3 DNA reads TGTGCCAGCAGCTCCCGCCAGGGCCAAGAGACCCAGTACTTC. Protein sequence: CASSSRQGQETQYF. The full variable domain, its missing parts supplied by reference TRBV7-2 and TRBJ2-5, is GAGVSQSPSNKVTEKGKDVELRCDPISGHTALYWYRQSLGQGLEFLIYFQGNSAPDKSGLPSDRFSAERTGGSVSTLTIQRTQQEDSAVYLCASSSRQGQETQYFGPGTRLLVL.

The genes are TRBV7-9 and TRBJ1-2, with 9 bases fitting TRBD1. V shed 5 bases, J shed 3 bases, and the junction held 7 bases outside the gene matches. Germline V CDR1 and CDR2: SEHNR, FQNEAQ (reference sequence). The CDR3 has 15 residues. The CDR3 sequence: CASSAYRGPDYGYTF. The CDR3 DNA follows: TGTGCCAGCAGCGCCTACAGGGGGCCCGACTATGGCTACACCTTC.

The count of this clone is one. J is TRBJ2-3 and V is TRBV11-2; D may be TRBD1 (6 bases). V was trimmed by 7 bases and J by 5 bases, leaving 19 bases between them. This CDR3 is 15 amino acids long. From germline, CDR1 is SGHAT and CDR2 FQNNGV. The CDR3 reads CASTHFRGLRDTQYF. The CDR3 region has the DNA TGTGCCAGCACCCATTTCAGGGGCCTTAGAGATACGCAGTATTTT.

The CDR3 spells CASRPSGGAKEQYF. The CDR3 DNA follows: TGTGCCAGCAGACCTAGCGGGGGGGCGAAAGAGCAGTACTTC. V usage is TRBV6-5 and J usage is TRBJ2-7; TRBD2 agrees at 12 bases. CDR1 is MNHEY and CDR2 is SVGAGI in the germline V gene. CDR3 length: 14 amino acids. V shed 6 bases, J shed 7 bases, and the junction held 7 bases outside the gene matches.

The chain is built from TRBV19 and TRBJ2-5; 12 positions match TRBD2. Germline values: CDR1 LNHDA, CDR2 SQIVND (reference sequence). This CDR3 has 16 amino acids. Trimming cost V 4 bases and J 4 bases; bases outside gene matches: 7. The DNA for the CDR3 is TGTGCCAGTAGTAGGCTAGCGGGAGGGCCGGGAGAGACCCAGTACTTC. It translates to CASSRLAGGPGETQYF.